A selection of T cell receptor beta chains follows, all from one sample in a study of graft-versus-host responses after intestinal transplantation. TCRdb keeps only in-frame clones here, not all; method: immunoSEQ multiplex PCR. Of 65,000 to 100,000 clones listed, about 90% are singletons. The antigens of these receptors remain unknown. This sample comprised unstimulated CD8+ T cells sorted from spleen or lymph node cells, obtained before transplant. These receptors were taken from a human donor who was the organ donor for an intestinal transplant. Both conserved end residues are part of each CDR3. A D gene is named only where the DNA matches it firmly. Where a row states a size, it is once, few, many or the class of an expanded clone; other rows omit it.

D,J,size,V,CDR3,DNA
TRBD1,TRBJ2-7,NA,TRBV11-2,CASSYPGTGYEQYF,TGTGCCAGCAGCTACCCCGGGACAGGCTACGAGCAGTACTTC
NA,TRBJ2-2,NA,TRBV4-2,CASTHRGELFF,TGTGCCAGCACCCACCGCGGGGAGCTGTTTTTT
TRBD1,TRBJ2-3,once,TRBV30,CAWSVGQGTDTQYF,TGTGCCTGGAGTGTTGGACAGGGCACAGATACGCAGTATTTT
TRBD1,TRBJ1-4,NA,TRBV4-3,CASSQDGTAQGKLFF,TGCGCCAGCAGCCAAGACGGGACAGCCCAGGGAAAACTGTTTTTT
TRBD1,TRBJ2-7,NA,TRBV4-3,CASSQDRQGAWEQYF,TGCGCCAGCAGCCAAGACAGACAGGGGGCCTGGGAGCAGTACTTC
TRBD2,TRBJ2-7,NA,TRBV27,CASSLSASGTYEQYF,TGTGCCAGCAGTTTATCGGCTAGCGGGACCTACGAGCAGTACTTC
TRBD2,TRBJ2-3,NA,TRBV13,CASSWRGAGTDTQYF,TGTGCCAGCAGCTGGCGGGGGGCGGGAACAGATACGCAGTATTTT
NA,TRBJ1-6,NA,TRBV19,CASSMGGSNSPLHF,TGTGCCAGTAGTATGGGCGGGAGTAATTCACCCCTCCACTTT
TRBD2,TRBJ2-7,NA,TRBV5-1,CASSLVAGATYEQYF,TGCGCCAGCAGCTTGGTAGCGGGGGCTACCTACGAGCAGTACTTC
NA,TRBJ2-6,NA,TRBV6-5,CASSSSGSGANVLTF,TGTGCCAGCAGCTCTTCAGGGTCCGGGGCCAACGTCCTGACTTTC
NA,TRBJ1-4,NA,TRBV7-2,CASSLTTATNEKLFF,TGTGCCAGCAGCCTAACCACAGCAACTAATGAAAAACTGTTTTTT
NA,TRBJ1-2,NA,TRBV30,CAAEGDYGYTF,TGTGCCGCCGAGGGGGACTATGGCTACACCTTC
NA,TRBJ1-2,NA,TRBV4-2,CASSPMDIDGYTF,TGTGCCAGCAGCCCCATGGACATAGATGGCTACACCTTC
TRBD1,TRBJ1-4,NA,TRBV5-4,CASSPGTGGTDEKLFF,TGTGCCAGCAGCCCAGGGACAGGGGGTACGGATGAAAAACTGTTTTTT
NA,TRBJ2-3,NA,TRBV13,CASSRRGSSTDTQYF,TGTGCCAGCAGCCGCAGGGGATCTAGCACAGATACGCAGTATTTT
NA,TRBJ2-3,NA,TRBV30,CAWTNTGTDTQYF,TGTGCCTGGACGAACACAGGGACGGATACGCAGTATTTT
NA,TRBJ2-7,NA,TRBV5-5,CASSPGVGSREQYF,TGTGCCAGCAGCCCGGGTGTCGGTAGTAGGGAGCAGTACTTC
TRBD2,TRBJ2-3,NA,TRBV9,CASSVAPSGGTDTQYF,TGTGCCAGCAGCGTAGCTCCTAGCGGGGGAACAGATACGCAGTATTTT
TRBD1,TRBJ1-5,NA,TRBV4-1,CASSLTQGAGQPQHF,TGCGCCAGCAGCCTCACACAGGGGGCTGGGCAGCCCCAGCATTTT
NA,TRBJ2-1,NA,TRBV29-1,CSVEAGSNEQFF,TGCAGCGTTGAAGCGGGGTCGAATGAGCAGTTCTTC
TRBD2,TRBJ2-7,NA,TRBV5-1,CASSSSSGPTYEQYF,TGCGCCAGCAGCTCCTCTAGCGGTCCTACCTACGAGCAGTACTTC
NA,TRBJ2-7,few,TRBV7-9,CASSQGHTEQYF,TGTGCCAGCAGCCAGGGGCACACCGAGCAGTACTTC
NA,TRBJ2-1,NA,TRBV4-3,CASSQGIRGEGGPPRNEQFF,TGCGCCAGCAGCCAAGGGATTAGGGGTGAGGGGGGGCCCCCCAGGAATGAGCAGTTCTTC
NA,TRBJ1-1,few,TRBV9,CASSDTNTEAFF,TGTGCCAGCAGCGACACGAACACTGAAGCTTTCTTT
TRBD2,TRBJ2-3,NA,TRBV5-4,CASSLDGAGATDTQYF,TGTGCCAGCAGCTTGGACGGAGCGGGGGCCACAGATACGCAGTATTTT
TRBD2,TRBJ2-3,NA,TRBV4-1,CASSVSGGGTDTQYF,TGCGCCAGCAGCGTTAGTGGGGGGGGCACAGATACGCAGTATTTT
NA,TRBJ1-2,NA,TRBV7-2,CASSFQGTTGLGYTF,TGTGCCAGCAGCTTCCAGGGAACAACAGGGCTTGGCTACACCTTC
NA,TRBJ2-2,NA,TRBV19,CASISGLGGLGTGELFF,TGTGCCAGTATCTCGGGCTTAGGAGGGCTAGGCACCGGGGAGCTGTTTTTT
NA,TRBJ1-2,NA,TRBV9,CASSLTGTSNYGYTF,TGTGCCAGCAGCCTAACCGGGACATCAAACTATGGCTACACCTTC
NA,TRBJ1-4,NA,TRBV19,CASRRQGFGAVEKLFF,TGTGCCAGTAGAAGGCAGGGGTTCGGTGCCGTCGAAAAACTGTTTTTT